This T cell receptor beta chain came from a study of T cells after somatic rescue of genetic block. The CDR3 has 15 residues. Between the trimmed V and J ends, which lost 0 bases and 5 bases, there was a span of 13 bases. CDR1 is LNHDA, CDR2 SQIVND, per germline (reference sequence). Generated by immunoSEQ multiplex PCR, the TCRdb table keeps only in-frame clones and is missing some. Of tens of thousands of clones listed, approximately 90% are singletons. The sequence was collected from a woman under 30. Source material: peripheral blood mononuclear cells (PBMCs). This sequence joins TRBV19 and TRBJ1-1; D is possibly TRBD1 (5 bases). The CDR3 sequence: CASSIDLGGGTEAFF. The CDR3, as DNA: TGTGCCAGTAGTATAGATCTGGGGGGTGGGACTGAAGCTTTCTTT. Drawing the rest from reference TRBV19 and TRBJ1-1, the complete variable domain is DGGITQSPKYLFRKEGQNVTLSCEQNLNHDAMYWYRQDPGQGLRLIYYSQIVNDFQKGDIAEGYSVSREKKESFPLTVTSAQKNPTAFYLCASSIDLGGGTEAFFGQGTRLTVV.